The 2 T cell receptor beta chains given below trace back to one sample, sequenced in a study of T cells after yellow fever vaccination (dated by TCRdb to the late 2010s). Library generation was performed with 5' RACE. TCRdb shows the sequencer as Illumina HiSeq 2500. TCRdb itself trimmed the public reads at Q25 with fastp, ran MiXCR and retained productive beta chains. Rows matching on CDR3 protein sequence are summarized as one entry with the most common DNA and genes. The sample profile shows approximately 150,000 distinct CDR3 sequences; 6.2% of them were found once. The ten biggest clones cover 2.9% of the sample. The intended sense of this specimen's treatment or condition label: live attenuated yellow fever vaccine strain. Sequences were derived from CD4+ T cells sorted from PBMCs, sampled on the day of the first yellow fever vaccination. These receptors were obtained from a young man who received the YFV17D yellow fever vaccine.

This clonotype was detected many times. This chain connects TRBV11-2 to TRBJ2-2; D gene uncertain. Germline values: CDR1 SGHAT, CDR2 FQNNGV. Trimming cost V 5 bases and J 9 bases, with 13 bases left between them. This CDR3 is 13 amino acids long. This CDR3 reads CASSPPYSWELFF. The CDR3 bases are TGTGCCAGCAGCCCACCATATAGTTGGGAGCTGTTTTTT.

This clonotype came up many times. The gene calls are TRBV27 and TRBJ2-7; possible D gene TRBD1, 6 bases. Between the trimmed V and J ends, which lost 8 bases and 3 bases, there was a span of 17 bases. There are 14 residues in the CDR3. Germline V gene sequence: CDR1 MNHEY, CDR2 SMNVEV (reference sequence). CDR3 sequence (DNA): TGTGCCAGCGGCCCACAGGGAAGCTTCTACGAGCAGTACTTC. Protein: CASGPQGSFYEQYF.